The 27 T cell receptor beta chains reported below all come from one sample, sequenced in a study of blood T cell repertoires in COVID-19. Sequencing was performed with immunoSEQ multiplex PCR; in TCRdb, only in-frame clones are kept and a portion is missing. The profile covers more than 250,000 clones, with around 86% appearing a single time and 1% taken by the ten largest. The sample was peripheral blood. The receptors stem from a man in his fifties with active or convalescent COVID-19.

The chain couples TRBV6-1 to TRBJ2-1, with 7 bases aligning to TRBD1. The CDR3 covers 17 residues. Per germline, CDR1 MNHNS and CDR2 SASEGT. J was trimmed by 5 bases and V by 2 bases; bases with no gene match: 12. In nucleotides, the CDR3 is TGTGCCAGCAGTGAACCGCCCCGGCAGGGGGTGAACAATGAGCAGTTCTTC. Amino acid sequence: CASSEPPRQGVNNEQFF.

This chain links TRBV28 with TRBJ2-7, with D possibly being TRBD2 (6 bases). Trimming shortened V by 5 bases and J by 3 bases, and 14 bases separated the two germline ends. Germline V gives CDR1 MDHEN, CDR2 SYDVKM. This CDR3 region has 14 residues. This chain's CDR3 is CASSKTDYNYEQYF. The CDR3 region has the DNA TGTGCCAGCAGTAAGACGGACTATAACTACGAGCAGTACTTC.

This chain connects TRBV18 to TRBJ1-5; 7 bases are a match to TRBD1. CDR3 size: 15 residues. V gave up 1 base and J gave up 5 bases; unmatched junction bases: 5. The germline gives CDR1 KGHSH, CDR2 LQKENI. CDR3 nucleotide sequence: TGTGCCAGCTCACCACAGACAGGGCTCGATCAGCCCCAGCATTTT. This encodes CASSPQTGLDQPQHF.

This clone was picked up one time. The rearrangement uses TRBV6-5 and TRBJ2-3, with 8 positions matching TRBD2. The CDR3 is 13 residues long. V dropped 8 bases and J dropped 5; count of bases not matched to a gene: 6. Germline CDR1 MNHEY, CDR2 SVGAGI. The CDR3 is CASVFGGGDTQYF. CDR3 sequence (DNA): TGTGCCAGCGTCTTCGGGGGGGGAGATACGCAGTATTTT.

The table lists this clone with a few counts. The rearrangement links TRBV14 to TRBJ2-1; possible D gene TRBD2, 5 bases. Trimming took off 1 base at V and 10 bases at J, with 11 bases between the two ends. CDR1 and CDR2 from the germline V gene are SGHDN and FVKESK. CDR3 length: 13 amino acids. CDR3 loop: CASSQVLSSEQFF. The CDR3 bases are TGTGCCAGCAGCCAAGTTCTGTCTAGCGAGCAGTTCTTC.

The chain uses TRBV2 and TRBJ1-5, with no clear D. The CDR3 is made up of 13 amino acids. Germline CDR1 is SNHLY and CDR2 is FYNNEI. Trimming left V 2 bases short and J 7 bases short, with 9 bases between. This chain's CDR3 is CASSESEAQPQHF. The CDR3 coding sequence is TGTGCCAGCAGTGAAAGTGAGGCCCAGCCCCAGCATTTT.

This clone has just a few counts. This chain links TRBV7-2 with TRBJ1-5; weak D call: TRBD1 (5 bases). The germline V and J ends were trimmed by 1 base and 4 bases, with 8 bases remaining between them. The CDR3 is 14 residues long. Germline CDR1 is SGHTA and CDR2 is FQGNSA. This CDR3 is CASSLVGPNQPQHF. The CDR3 DNA reads TGTGCCAGCAGCTTAGTGGGGCCGAATCAGCCCCAGCATTTT.

V gene TRBV5-1 combines with J gene TRBJ2-1, with 10 bases that match TRBD2. Trimming took 0 bases from V and 6 from J; bases not matched to a gene: 3. Germline lookup yields CDR1 SGHRS and CDR2 YFSETQ. The CDR3 sequence is 15 residues long. DNA for the CDR3: TGCGCCAGCAGCTTGGGAGCGGGAGGGGGCAATGAGCAGTTCTTC. Translation: CASSLGAGGGNEQFF.

This chain connects TRBV3-1 (or the pseudogene TRBV3-2) to TRBJ1-6; the match to TRBD1 covers 8 bases. Germline CDR1 LGHDT, CDR2 YNNKEL (reference sequence). CDR3 length: 14 residues. After removal of 6 bases from V and 7 bases from J, the junction contained 5 bases not matched to a gene. CDR3 bases: TGTGCCAGCAGGGCAGGGGGCCGGAATTCACCCCTCCACTTT. Translated: CASRAGGRNSPLHF.

The chain is built from TRBV4-1 and TRBJ2-1; D is perhaps TRBD1 (6 bases). Trimming took 3 bases from V and 6 from J, leaving 15 bases between them. From germline, CDR1 is MGHRA and CDR2 YSYEKL. This CDR3 comprises 15 residues. The CDR3 region is CASSHHRELLNEQFF. CDR3 bases: TGCGCCAGCAGCCACCACAGGGAACTCCTCAATGAGCAGTTCTTC.

The rearrangement joins TRBV9 to TRBJ1-2, with 9 bases fitting TRBD1. Germline lookup yields CDR1 SGDLS and CDR2 YYNGEE. J gave up 8 bases and V 0 bases, and 5 bases lay outside the gene matches. The CDR3 spans 14 residues. CDR3: CASSVDRGRFGYTF. DNA for the CDR3: TGTGCCAGCAGCGTAGACAGGGGGCGATTCGGCTACACCTTC.

The chain has TRBV28 and TRBJ1-2; D remains unclear. The V end lost 5 bases, the J end lost 2 bases, and 9 bases lay between the germline ends. The germline gives CDR1 MDHEN, CDR2 SYDVKM. This CDR3 is 13 amino acids long. CDR3 protein: CASSLSPNYGYTF. The CDR3 bases are TGTGCCAGCAGTCTCTCCCCCAACTATGGCTACACCTTC.

The chain has TRBV30 and TRBJ1-2, with D tentatively TRBD1 (6 bases). The V end lost 8 bases, the J end lost 3 bases, and 13 bases lay between the germline ends. CDR3 length equals 12 residues. Germline assignment: CDR1 GTSNPN and CDR2 SVGIG (reference sequence). The CDR3 nucleotides read TGTGCCGGCAGGGGCACTGACTATGGCTACACCTTC. It is translated as CAGRGTDYGYTF.

This clone was seen just once. J is TRBJ1-1 and V is TRBV2, with D perhaps TRBD1 (5 bases). The germline V gene encodes CDR1 SNHLY and CDR2 FYNNEI. CDR3 length equals 15 residues. The V end lost 0 bases, the J end lost 9 bases, and 17 bases lay between the germline ends. The CDR3 coding sequence is TGTGCCAGCAGTGAAGCGCGGGGGGGACCCCCCAAAGCTTTCTTT. Amino acids: CASSEARGGPPKAFF.

The chain employs TRBV3-1 (or the pseudogene TRBV3-2) and TRBJ2-5, with 8 bases lining up with TRBD2. The junction had 8 bases not matched to a gene; V was cut back by 1 base and J by 4 bases. CDR1 LGHDT and CDR2 YNNKEL come from the germline V gene (reference sequence). The CDR3 contains 16 residues. CDR3 sequence: CASSQGLASSGETQYF. The DNA of the CDR3 is TGTGCCAGCAGCCAAGGACTAGCGTCGAGCGGAGAGACCCAGTACTTC.

Written as DNA, the CDR3 is TGTGCCAGCAGCCTCACCGGGACAAACTCCTACAATGAGCAGTTCTTC. It specifies CASSLTGTNSYNEQFF. V usage is TRBV11-2 and J usage is TRBJ2-1, with a tentative D call TRBD1 (6 bases). Germline CDR1 SGHAT, CDR2 FQNNGV. Trimming stripped 5 bases from V and 0 bases from J, with 14 bases between. The CDR3 covers 16 residues.

This chain uses TRBV27 with TRBJ2-2; no clear D. The V gene's germline CDR1 is MNHEY and CDR2 SMNVEV (reference sequence). V was clipped by 2 bases and J by 6 bases, with 10 bases between them. The CDR3 contains 14 residues. The CDR3, as DNA: TGTGCCAGCAGTTTAGTTCCCTTAGCCGGGGAGCTGTTTTTT. Translated, it gives CASSLVPLAGELFF.

This clone has a single count. The chain has TRBV19 and TRBJ1-2, with TRBD1 as a possible D gene (6 bases). The CDR3 length is 14 residues. Trimming stripped 6 bases from V and 5 bases from J, with 16 bases between. Per germline, CDR1 LNHDA and CDR2 SQIVND (reference sequence). The CDR3: CASRPGHHLYGYTF. DNA for the CDR3: TGTGCCAGTAGACCGGGACACCACCTTTATGGCTACACCTTC.

The chain links TRBV6-6 to TRBJ1-2, with 7 bases lining up with TRBD1. Germline assignment: CDR1 MNHNY and CDR2 SVGAGI (reference sequence). After removal of 5 bases from V and 3 bases from J, the junction contained 15 bases not matched to a gene. The CDR3 has 17 residues. CDR3 DNA sequence: TGTGCCAGCAGTCAATGGGGGGACAGCTCCCGTTACTATGGCTACACCTTC. Amino acids: CASSQWGDSSRYYGYTF.

The V call is TRBV29-1, the J call TRBJ2-1; D possibly corresponds to TRBD1 (5 bases). Trimming shortened V by 0 bases and J by 0 bases, and 18 bases separated the two germline ends. The CDR3 is made up of 18 amino acids. The germline gives CDR1 SQVTM, CDR2 ANQGSEA. This CDR3 reads CSVEDPYNDDSSYNEQFF. DNA of the CDR3: TGCAGCGTTGAAGATCCCTATAACGACGACAGCTCCTACAATGAGCAGTTCTTC.

This chain connects TRBV27 to TRBJ1-5; D is possibly TRBD1 (5 bases). This CDR3 has 17 amino acids. The germline V and J ends were trimmed by 8 bases and 2 bases, with 22 bases remaining between them. Germline lookup yields CDR1 MNHEY and CDR2 SMNVEV (reference sequence). The CDR3 protein is CASAPSDTILGNQPQHF. The CDR3 DNA reads TGTGCCAGCGCTCCGTCGGACACCATTTTAGGCAATCAGCCCCAGCATTTT.

The chain links TRBV28 to TRBJ2-7; 9 nucleotides line up with TRBD2. This CDR3 is 15 amino acids long. With 3 bases clipped from V and 1 base from J, the junction kept 4 bases outside the gene matches. CDR1 is MDHEN, CDR2 SYDVKM, per germline. The CDR3 nucleotides read TGTGCCAGCAGTTTCAAGCGGGAGGCGTCCTACGAGCAGTACTTC. Protein sequence: CASSFKREASYEQYF.

The chain couples TRBV6-6 to TRBJ1-2, with D possibly matching TRBD1 (6 bases). Trimming pared 0 bases from V and 3 bases from J, leaving 14 bases between. The CDR3 length is 16 residues. Per the germline V gene, CDR1 is MNHNY and CDR2 is SVGAGI (reference sequence). The CDR3 region is CASSYSTGKEDYGYTF. As DNA, the CDR3 is TGTGCCAGCAGTTACTCTACAGGGAAGGAAGACTATGGCTACACCTTC.

This chain joins TRBV6-5 and TRBJ1-2; 8 bases map to TRBD1. CDR1 and CDR2 (germline): MNHEY, SVGAGI. CDR3 length: 15 residues. Germline trimming cut 0 bases from V and 8 bases from J; bases unmatched to any gene: 8. The CDR3 DNA sequence: TGTGCCAGCAGTTACTCGACAGGGGAGGGCGGCGGCTACACCTTC. It translates to CASSYSTGEGGGYTF.

The chain carries TRBV2 and TRBJ1-2; 8 bases agree with TRBD1. J gave up 0 bases and V 5 bases, and 8 bases lay outside the gene matches. In germline, CDR1 is SNHLY, CDR2 FYNNEI. The CDR3 loop spans 16 amino acids. The CDR3 DNA is TGTGCCAGCAGTCAAAGGGGACAGGCCGCTAACTATGGCTACACCTTC. Encoded protein: CASSQRGQAANYGYTF.

The chain carries TRBV28 and TRBJ2-7, with D perhaps matching TRBD2 (6 bases). This CDR3 contains 15 residues. Germline CDR1 and CDR2: MDHEN and SYDVKM. Between the trimmed V and J ends, which lost 6 bases and 2 bases, there was a span of 17 bases. CDR3 protein: CASRSKPGSAYEQYF. CDR3 bases: TGTGCCAGCAGATCAAAACCCGGGAGTGCCTACGAGCAGTACTTC.

The gene calls are TRBV18 and TRBJ1-5, with D unresolved. V lost 4 bases and J 0 bases, leaving 13 bases between the germline ends. The CDR3 has 16 residues. CDR1 KGHSH and CDR2 LQKENI come from the germline V gene. The CDR3 loop is CASSREMVGSNQPQHF. CDR3 sequence (DNA): TGTGCCAGCTCACGAGAGATGGTTGGTAGCAATCAGCCCCAGCATTTT.